This T cell receptor (beta chain) is from a study of blood T cell repertoires in COVID-19. The V gene end was trimmed by 6 bases and the J gene end by 5 bases; junction bases not matched to a gene: 16. This CDR3 is built from 17 residues. Germline V lookup: CDR1 LNHNV, CDR2 YYDKDF (reference sequence). Sequencing used immunoSEQ multiplex PCR; TCRdb keeps in-frame clones, though not all of them. The data contain roughly 280,000 clones, roughly 87% of them singletons. This TCR came from a woman aged 50 to 60 who had recovered from COVID-19. Sequenced sample: peripheral blood. This chain uses TRBV15 with TRBJ1-5, with 7 bases fitting TRBD1. The CDR3 loop reads CATSKHKNIDRDQPQHF. DNA for the CDR3: TGTGCCACCAGTAAGCATAAAAACATCGACAGGGATCAGCCCCAGCATTTT.